This T cell receptor (beta chain) derives from a study of blood T cell repertoires in COVID-19. Profiling relied on immunoSEQ multiplex PCR, and the TCRdb table lists in-frame clones only, not all of them. This sample has around 78,000 clones, with roughly 88% found just once. With 6 bases clipped from V and 6 bases from J, the junction kept 14 bases outside the gene matches. The CDR3 contains 15 residues. CDR1 is MNHEY, CDR2 SMNVEV, per germline (reference sequence). The source material was peripheral blood. The V gene is TRBV27, the J gene TRBJ2-7, with 7 positions matching TRBD2. The sequence was obtained from a woman in her 50s in a cohort sampled during active COVID-19. The CDR3 is CASSRGGSNRREQYF. The CDR3, as DNA: TGTGCCAGCAGCCGGGGCGGGAGTAATCGGCGCGAGCAGTACTTC.